These T cell receptor beta chains were read from a single sample in a study of blood T cell repertoires in COVID-19. Sequenced by immunoSEQ multiplex PCR; TCRdb stores in-frame clones only, minus some. In the table there are about 300,000 clones, roughly 87% of which are singletons. The sample consisted of peripheral blood. Receptors originate from a man younger than 35 with active or convalescent COVID-19. Each CDR3 is given with its conserved first and last residue.

V,CDR3
TRBV9,CASSEAENIYEQYF
TRBV4-1,CASSRLGENTEAFF
TRBV25-1,CASSESLGNTIYF
TRBV6-5,CASAGGESVGELFF
TRBV4-1,CASSQGQGPMGQPQHF
TRBV28,CASRPRQGTNYNEQFF
TRBV2,CASSGLVHGELFF
TRBV9,CASSVLGSTDTQYF
TRBV27,CASSLGGVPFYGYTF
TRBV5-1,CASSLGDLSGNTIYF
TRBV19,CASSQGIRTEAFF
TRBV21-1,CASSKCRDSYTGELFF
TRBV15,CATTGTSVYNEQFF
TRBV28,CASSGWGTANYGYTF
TRBV1,CTSSHYPGLADPEQYF
TRBV10-1,CASSPTGPGELFF
TRBV5-8,CASSSRDPRTEAFF
TRBV6-5,CASSYVTGGHEKLFF
TRBV19,CASSIESTGELFF
TRBV7-7,CASSPSGFGETQYF
TRBV18,CASSPNSSGNTIYF
TRBV6-5,CASSYSYRGTYEQYF
TRBV5-6,CASSRLGIDSPGYNSPLHF
TRBV19,CASRADRQNTEAFF
TRBV27,CASRGSGDRYTF
TRBV6-4,CASGAGPYNEQFF
TRBV9,CASSVDGLGSSGNTIYF
TRBV6-5,CASSWRTGRNTEAFF
TRBV6-6,CASSSQGGNEKLFF
TRBV6-6,CASSYSGAEQFF
TRBV2,CASSFRGGGYEQYF
TRBV13,CASSFSGGDEKLFF
TRBV2,CASTADSVGVNEQYF
TRBV27,CASSPAVSGEQFF
TRBV6-2/TRBV6-3,CASSYDPGQGFALYNSPLHF
TRBV15,CATSSRQASYNEQFF
TRBV27,CASRGQGAGEQYF
TRBV6-5,CASKSGGYGYTF
TRBV27,CASSPIGGQAKTYEQYF
TRBV3-1/TRBV3-2,CASSRRGQGPGELFF